Listed here are 5 T cell receptor beta chains from one sample, sequenced in a study of OX40 agonist ivuxolimab in advanced cancers. Here immunoSEQ multiplex PCR was the method, and the copy in TCRdb shows in-frame clones only, minus some. The table shows approximately 50,000 clones, with around 83% occurring only once. The sequences come from CD4+ or CD8+ T cells sorted from blood, collected in a trial of the OX40 agonist ivuxolimab. Every receptor here comes from an adult with an advanced solid tumor such as melanoma, head and neck, liver or kidney cancer.

Worth noting for this clone: The junction departs from germline at one end; a sequencing error may be responsible. This chain connects TRBV30 to TRBJ1-2; a possible D gene is TRBD1 (6 bases). The CDR3 runs to 13 residues. Per the germline V gene, CDR1 is GTSNPN and CDR2 is SVGIG (reference sequence). Written as DNA, the CDR3 is TGTGCCGGGAGTAATCAGGGGCTCTATGGCTACACCTTC. Translating gives CAGSNQGLYGYTF.

The gene calls are TRBV23-1 and TRBJ2-3, with D possibly matching TRBD2 (5 bases). TRBV23-1 is reported as an ORF; its role is uncertain. The CDR3 is made up of 16 amino acids. The ends were cut back, 0 bases at V and 1 base at J, with 11 bases in the middle. CDR3 residues: CASSQSRAGRTDTQYF. DNA of the CDR3: TGCGCCAGCAGTCAATCTAGGGCGGGCCGCACAGATACGCAGTATTTT.

This clone was counted between two and nine times. This chain links TRBV28 with TRBJ1-1, with D possibly being TRBD1 (6 bases). This CDR3 is built from 16 residues. V lost 5 bases, J lost 3 bases, and 19 bases lay in between. Germline CDR1 MDHEN, CDR2 SYDVKM. The chain's CDR3 is CASSASDGQLDTEAFF. CDR3 in DNA: TGTGCCAGCAGTGCCTCAGATGGACAGTTAGACACTGAAGCTTTCTTT.

This chain links TRBV27 with TRBJ2-7, with TRBD1 matching 8 bases. Germline CDR1 is MNHEY and CDR2 is SMNVEV (reference sequence). The length of the CDR3 is 16 residues. V was clipped by 0 bases and J by 3 bases; unmatched bases: 7. DNA of the CDR3: TGTGCCAGCAGTTTATCGTCCGGACAGGGACGCTACGAGCAGTACTTC. This codes for CASSLSSGQGRYEQYF.

V gene TRBV4-3 combines with J gene TRBJ2-2; D gene uncertain. Germline assignment: CDR1 LGHNA and CDR2 YSLEER. The V end lost 0 bases, the J end lost 3 bases, and 2 bases lay between the germline ends. There are 13 residues in the CDR3. The CDR3 DNA reads as TGCGCCAGCAGCCAAGATTACACCGGGGAGCTGTTTTTT. It translates to CASSQDYTGELFF.